The 24 T cell receptor beta chains reported below all come from one sample, sequenced in a study of blood T cell repertoires in COVID-19. Measured with immunoSEQ multiplex PCR; TCRdb has only the in-frame clones, and not every one. In the table there are fewer than 500,000 clones, around nine tenths of which are singletons. The sample was peripheral blood. The source is a woman aged 25 to 39 with acute or convalescent COVID-19.

This rearrangement joins TRBV10-1 to TRBJ2-5; possible D gene TRBD1, 5 bases. The CDR3 has 14 amino acids. V lost 3 bases and J 5 bases, leaving 13 bases between the germline ends. Germline CDR1 WNHNN, CDR2 SYGVQD (reference sequence). Written as DNA, the CDR3 is TGCGCCAGCAGTGAACCCCCCTCAGGGGAGACCCAGTACTTC. As protein: CASSEPPSGETQYF.

This rearrangement joins TRBV3-1 (or the pseudogene TRBV3-2) to TRBJ2-5; no clear D gene. This CDR3 is built from 12 residues. The germline V gene has CDR1 LGHDT and CDR2 YNNKEL (reference sequence). V gave up 4 bases and J gave up 5 bases, with 8 bases separating them. CDR3 in amino acids: CASSPPGETQYF. Here the CDR3 DNA reads TGTGCCAGCAGCCCCCCCGGGGAGACCCAGTACTTC.

This chain uses TRBV11-2 with TRBJ2-7, with a tentative D call TRBD1 (5 bases). CDR1 and CDR2 (germline): SGHAT, FQNNGV. CDR3 length equals 14 residues. V lost 1 base and J 3 bases, leaving 10 bases between the germline ends. CDR3 sequence reads: CASSLAQGFYEQYF. The CDR3, as DNA: TGTGCCAGCAGCTTAGCGCAGGGCTTCTACGAGCAGTACTTC.

V usage is TRBV2 and J usage is TRBJ2-5, with a tentative D call TRBD1 (6 bases). CDR1 is SNHLY and CDR2 is FYNNEI in the germline V gene. V lost 7 bases, J lost 12 bases, and 18 bases lay in between. This CDR3 has 12 amino acids. The CDR3 loop is CASTGQRTTKYF. The CDR3 DNA sequence: TGTGCCAGCACTGGACAGAGGACAACGAAGTACTTC.

The CDR3 protein is CASSFLVQGEAFF. Here the CDR3 DNA reads TGTGCCAGCAGTTTTTTAGTACAGGGCGAAGCTTTCTTT. This chain connects TRBV12-3 or TRBV12-4 to TRBJ1-1; D might be TRBD1 (6 bases). The CDR3 consists of 13 residues. Trimming pared 3 bases from V and 8 bases from J, leaving 13 bases between.

J is TRBJ1-1 and V is TRBV15; D call uncertain. Trimming cost V 0 bases and J 4 bases, with 15 bases left between them. CDR3 length equals 16 residues. Germline CDR1 is LNHNV and CDR2 is YYDKDF (reference sequence). As DNA, the CDR3 is TGTGCCACCAGCAGAGATAACGCCCGAGCGGGCACTGAAGCTTTCTTT. It codes for CATSRDNARAGTEAFF.

In the case of this clone: Other DNA sequences within the sample encode an identical CDR3. V and J are TRBV2 and TRBJ2-3; D is unclear. The CDR3 length is 12 residues. Germline values: CDR1 SNHLY, CDR2 FYNNEI. V shed 7 bases and J shed 1 base, with 6 bases lying between them. DNA of the CDR3: TGTGCCAGCACCCCTGGCACAGATACGCAGTATTTT. Protein sequence: CASTPGTDTQYF.

The rearrangement uses TRBV9 and TRBJ2-1, with D maybe TRBD2 (5 bases). The CDR3 spans 15 residues. From germline, CDR1 is SGDLS and CDR2 YYNGEE. With 6 bases removed from V and 5 bases from J, the gap between germline ends came to 18 bases. As DNA, the CDR3 is TGTGCCAGCACCAGCGGCGCAGCACATGACAATGAGCAGTTCTTC. It is translated as CASTSGAAHDNEQFF.

The rearrangement joins TRBV15 to TRBJ1-4; 8 positions match TRBD1. Germline V gives CDR1 LNHNV, CDR2 YYDKDF (reference sequence). V lost 5 bases, J lost 5 bases, and 7 bases stayed unmatched. The CDR3 runs 15 residues. The CDR3 sequence is CATSGTGGLNEKLFF. In DNA form, the CDR3 reads TGTGCCACCAGCGGTACAGGGGGGTTAAATGAAAAACTGTTTTTT.

This chain connects TRBV6-5 to TRBJ2-7, with 8 bases identical to TRBD2. Looked up from germline, CDR1 is MNHEY and CDR2 is SVGAGI. Germline trimming cut 3 bases from V and 6 bases from J; bases unmatched to any gene: 4. This CDR3 is built from 13 residues. In DNA form, the CDR3 reads TGTGCCAGCAGTTATTCACGGGAGGGCGAGCAGTACTTC. Protein sequence: CASSYSREGEQYF.

The chain carries TRBV19 and TRBJ1-5, with D hard to call. Looked up from germline, CDR1 is LNHDA and CDR2 is SQIVND (reference sequence). This CDR3 contains 17 residues. V lost 0 bases to trimming and J lost 0 bases, with 12 bases between them. CDR3 residues: CASSIDGPSRSNQPQHF. CDR3 DNA sequence: TGTGCCAGTAGTATAGATGGCCCATCCCGTAGCAATCAGCCCCAGCATTTT.

Only a few counts were recorded for this clone. This rearrangement joins TRBV6-1 to TRBJ1-2; D is ambiguous. CDR1 is MNHNS and CDR2 is SASEGT in the germline V gene. The CDR3 consists of 14 residues. V was trimmed by 2 bases and J by 3 bases, leaving 10 bases between them. CDR3 in DNA: TGTGCCAGCAGTGAAAATAGAGGGTACTATGGCTACACCTTC. This gives the protein CASSENRGYYGYTF.

The chain uses TRBV6-5 and TRBJ1-1; D is possibly TRBD1 (6 bases). The V gene lost 5 bases and the J gene lost 0 bases, with 10 bases spanning the gap. The CDR3 consists of 14 residues. CDR1 is MNHEY and CDR2 is SVGAGI in the germline V gene. CDR3 in DNA: TGTGCCAGCAGTAGCACAGGGCTGAACACTGAAGCTTTCTTT. It translates to CASSSTGLNTEAFF.

CDR3 nucleotides: TGTGCCAGCAGCAAAGGGACTAGCAGGAACAATGAGCAGTTCTTC. Residues: CASSKGTSRNNEQFF. V and J are TRBV3-1 (or the pseudogene TRBV3-2) and TRBJ2-1, with 9 bases aligning to TRBD2. The CDR3 has 15 residues. V was pared by 5 bases and J by 5 bases, with 7 bases of the junction left unmatched. Germline CDR1 LGHDT, CDR2 YNNKEL (reference sequence).

This rearrangement joins TRBV5-1 to TRBJ1-1, with TRBD1 identical over 8 bases. The V gene's germline CDR1 is SGHRS and CDR2 YFSETQ. V shed 4 bases and J 3 bases; nucleotides not matched to a gene: 8. This CDR3 comprises 15 residues. The CDR3 spells CASSLTGQADTEAFF. Written as DNA, the CDR3 is TGCGCCAGCAGCCTCACGGGACAGGCCGACACTGAAGCTTTCTTT.

The chain joins TRBV6-2 or TRBV6-3 to TRBJ1-5; D possibly corresponds to TRBD1 (6 bases). CDR3 length: 17 residues. Deletions cut 3 bases from V and 2 bases from J, with 17 bases between. Per the germline V gene, CDR1 is MNHEY and CDR2 is SVGEGT. The CDR3 DNA follows: TGTGCCAGCAGTTATTTCGGGGGGGGCAGGGGCAATCAGCCCCAGCATTTT. Translation gives CASSYFGGGRGNQPQHF.

The chain carries TRBV6-5 and TRBJ1-2; unclear D gene. CDR3 size: 16 residues. Trimming removed 0 bases at V and 4 bases at J, with 15 bases between. Germline values: CDR1 MNHEY, CDR2 SVGAGI. This CDR3 reads CASSYSRFPRFYGYTF. The DNA of the CDR3 is TGTGCCAGCAGTTACTCGCGGTTCCCCCGATTCTATGGCTACACCTTC.

The chain is built from TRBV4-1 and TRBJ2-1, with D possibly TRBD1 on 6 matching bases. From germline, CDR1 is MGHRA and CDR2 YSYEKL. The CDR3 has 17 residues. V was pared by 0 bases and J by 3 bases, with 15 bases between. The CDR3 nucleotides read TGCGCCAGCAGCCAAGAAGGGACACTAACCAACTACAATGAGCAGTTCTTC. This codes for CASSQEGTLTNYNEQFF.

The chain has TRBV5-1 and TRBJ2-7, with D possibly being TRBD1 (6 bases). The germline V and J ends were trimmed by 3 bases and 7 bases, with 11 bases remaining between them. CDR3 size: 12 residues. CDR1 SGHRS and CDR2 YFSETQ come from the germline V gene. CDR3 amino acids: CASSWDISEQYF. The CDR3 bases are TGCGCCAGCAGCTGGGACATTTCAGAGCAGTACTTC. The variable domain in full, with the rest retrieved from reference TRBV5-1 and TRBJ2-7, is KAGVTQTPRYLIKTRGQQVTLSCSPISGHRSVSWYQQTPGQGLQFLFEYFSETQRNKGNFPGRFSGRQFSNSRSEMNVSTLELGDSALYLCASSWDISEQYFGPGTRLTVT.

The rearrangement uses TRBV12-3 or TRBV12-4 and TRBJ2-2; no clear D gene. CDR3 length: 13 amino acids. Between the trimmed V and J ends, which lost 6 bases and 5 bases, there was a span of 10 bases. The CDR3 coding sequence is TGTGCCAGCAGGATTGCAGGTACCGGGGAGCTGTTTTTT. It yields the protein CASRIAGTGELFF.

The chain is built from TRBV7-3 and TRBJ1-1, with D perhaps matching TRBD1 (5 bases). There are 13 residues in the CDR3. CDR1 SGHTA and CDR2 FQGTGA come from the germline V gene. Trimming shortened V by 8 bases and J by 1 base, and 11 bases separated the two germline ends. CDR3 sequence: CASRAGENTEAFF. The CDR3 nucleotides read TGTGCCAGCCGAGCGGGGGAGAACACTGAAGCTTTCTTT.

The rearrangement uses TRBV6-5 and TRBJ2-7, with D tentatively TRBD1 (6 bases). This CDR3 has 14 amino acids. The V and J ends lost 8 bases and 3 bases respectively, with 17 bases between them. Germline CDR1 and CDR2: MNHEY and SVGAGI. CDR3 in amino acids: CASESGTMGYEQYF. CDR3 DNA: TGTGCCAGCGAATCCGGGACAATGGGCTACGAGCAGTACTTC.

This sequence joins TRBV5-1 and TRBJ2-1; 10 bases match TRBD1. The ends lost 0 bases at V and 10 bases at J; junction bases unmatched: 4. CDR3 size: 14 residues. Per germline, CDR1 SGHRS and CDR2 YFSETQ. CDR3: CASSLGQGAGEQFF. CDR3 nucleotide sequence: TGCGCCAGCAGCTTGGGACAGGGGGCTGGGGAGCAGTTCTTC.

V usage is TRBV11-2 and J usage is TRBJ2-1; a possible D gene is TRBD2 (6 bases). The CDR3 has 12 residues. Germline V gene data show CDR1 as SGHAT and CDR2 as FQNNGV. The V gene lost 1 base and the J gene lost 13 bases, with 11 bases spanning the gap. CDR3 in amino acids: CASSLGPLAQFF. The CDR3 nucleotides read TGTGCCAGCAGCTTAGGACCACTAGCCCAGTTCTTC.